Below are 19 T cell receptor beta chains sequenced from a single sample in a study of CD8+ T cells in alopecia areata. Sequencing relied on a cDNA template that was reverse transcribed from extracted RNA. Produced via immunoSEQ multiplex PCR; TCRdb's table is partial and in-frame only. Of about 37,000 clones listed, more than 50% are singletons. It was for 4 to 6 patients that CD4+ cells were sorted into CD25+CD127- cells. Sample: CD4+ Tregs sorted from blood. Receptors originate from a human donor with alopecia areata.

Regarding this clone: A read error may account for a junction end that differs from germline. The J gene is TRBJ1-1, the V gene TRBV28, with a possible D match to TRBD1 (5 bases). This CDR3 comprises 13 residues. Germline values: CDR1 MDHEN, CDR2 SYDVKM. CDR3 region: CTSSLLGEAEAFF. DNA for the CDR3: TGTACCAGCAGTTTACTGGGGGAAGCTGAAGCTTTCTTT. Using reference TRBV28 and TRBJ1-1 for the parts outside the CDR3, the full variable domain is DVKVTQSSRYLVKRTGEKVFLECVQDMDHENMFWYRQDPGLGLRLIYFSYDVKMKEKGDIPEGYSVSREKKERFSLILESASTNQTSMYLCTSSLLGEAEAFFGQGTRLTVV.

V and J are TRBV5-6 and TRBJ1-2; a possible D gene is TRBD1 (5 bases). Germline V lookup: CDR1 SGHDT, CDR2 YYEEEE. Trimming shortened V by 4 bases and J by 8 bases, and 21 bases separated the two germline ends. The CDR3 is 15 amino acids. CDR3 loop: CASSPPLGLRRGYTF. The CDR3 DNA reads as TGTGCCAGCAGCCCCCCATTGGGACTCCGGCGAGGCTACACCTTC.

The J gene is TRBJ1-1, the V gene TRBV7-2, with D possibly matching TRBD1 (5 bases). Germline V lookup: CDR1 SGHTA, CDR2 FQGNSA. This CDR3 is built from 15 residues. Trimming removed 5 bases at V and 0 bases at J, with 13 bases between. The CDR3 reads CASSPPGRVNTEAFF. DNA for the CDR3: TGTGCCAGCAGCCCCCCAGGGAGGGTGAACACTGAAGCTTTCTTT.

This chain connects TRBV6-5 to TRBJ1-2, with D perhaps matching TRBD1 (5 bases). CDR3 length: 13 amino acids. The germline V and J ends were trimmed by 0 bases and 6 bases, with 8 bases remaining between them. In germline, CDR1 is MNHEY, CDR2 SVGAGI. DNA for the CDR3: TGTGCCAGCAGTTACTCGATAGGGGATGGCTACACCTTC. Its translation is CASSYSIGDGYTF.

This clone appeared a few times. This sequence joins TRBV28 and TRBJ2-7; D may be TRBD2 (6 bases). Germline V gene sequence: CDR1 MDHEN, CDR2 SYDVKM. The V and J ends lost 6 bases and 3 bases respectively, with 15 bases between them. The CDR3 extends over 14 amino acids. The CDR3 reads CASSPGGAVYEQYF. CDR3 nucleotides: TGTGCCAGCAGCCCTGGAGGGGCAGTCTACGAGCAGTACTTC.

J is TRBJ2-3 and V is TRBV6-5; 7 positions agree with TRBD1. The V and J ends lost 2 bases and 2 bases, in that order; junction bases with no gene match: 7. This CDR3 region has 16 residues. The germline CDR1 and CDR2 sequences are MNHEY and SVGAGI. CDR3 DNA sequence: TGTGCCAGCAGTTACGGCCCGACAGGGAACACAGATACGCAGTATTTT. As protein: CASSYGPTGNTDTQYF.

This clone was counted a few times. In DNA, the CDR3 is TGTGCCAGCAGCTTAGGGAGGGGCACCACCTACAATGAGCAGTTCTTC. It specifies CASSLGRGTTYNEQFF. The rearrangement uses TRBV7-2 and TRBJ2-1; perhaps TRBD2 as D (6 bases). This CDR3 region has 16 residues. Deletions cut 1 base from V and 2 bases from J, with 12 bases between. The germline V gene encodes CDR1 SGHTA and CDR2 FQGNSA.

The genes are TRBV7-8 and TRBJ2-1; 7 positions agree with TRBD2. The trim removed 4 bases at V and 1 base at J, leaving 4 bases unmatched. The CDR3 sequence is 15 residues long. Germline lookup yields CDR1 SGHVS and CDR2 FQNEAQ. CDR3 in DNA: TGTGCCAGCAGCTCTCTAGCGGTTTCCTACAATGAGCAGTTCTTC. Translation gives CASSSLAVSYNEQFF.

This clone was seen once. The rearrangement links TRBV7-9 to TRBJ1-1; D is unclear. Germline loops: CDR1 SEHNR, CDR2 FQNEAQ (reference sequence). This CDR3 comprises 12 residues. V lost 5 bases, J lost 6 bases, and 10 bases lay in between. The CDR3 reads CASSPDFPEAFF. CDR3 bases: TGTGCCAGCAGCCCCGATTTCCCTGAAGCTTTCTTT.

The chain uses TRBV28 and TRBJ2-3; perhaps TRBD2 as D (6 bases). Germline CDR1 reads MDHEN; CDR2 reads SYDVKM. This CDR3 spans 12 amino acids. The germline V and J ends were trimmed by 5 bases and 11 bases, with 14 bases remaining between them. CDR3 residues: CASSLGRGRQYF. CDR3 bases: TGTGCCAGCAGTCTCGGTCGGGGGAGGCAGTATTTT.

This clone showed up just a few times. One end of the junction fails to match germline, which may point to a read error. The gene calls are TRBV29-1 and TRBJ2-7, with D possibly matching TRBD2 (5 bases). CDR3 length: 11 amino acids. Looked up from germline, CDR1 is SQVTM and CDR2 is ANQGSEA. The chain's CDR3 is CSVEDRTAEFF. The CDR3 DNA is TGCAGCGTTGAAGATCGGACTGCCGAGTTCTTC.

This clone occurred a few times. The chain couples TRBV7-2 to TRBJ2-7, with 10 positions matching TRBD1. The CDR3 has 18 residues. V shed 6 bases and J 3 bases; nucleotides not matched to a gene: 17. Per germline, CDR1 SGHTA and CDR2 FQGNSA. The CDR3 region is CASSPDRGRGGPLYEQYF. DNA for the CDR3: TGTGCCAGCAGTCCTGACAGGGGGCGAGGGGGTCCCCTCTACGAGCAGTACTTC.

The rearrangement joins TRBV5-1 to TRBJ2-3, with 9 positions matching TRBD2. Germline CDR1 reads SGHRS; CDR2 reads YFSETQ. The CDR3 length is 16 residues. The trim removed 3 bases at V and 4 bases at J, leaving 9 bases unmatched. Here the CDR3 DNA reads TGCGCCAGCAGCTCCGTTGCGGGAGGGCTTTCAGATACGCAGTATTTT. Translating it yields CASSSVAGGLSDTQYF.

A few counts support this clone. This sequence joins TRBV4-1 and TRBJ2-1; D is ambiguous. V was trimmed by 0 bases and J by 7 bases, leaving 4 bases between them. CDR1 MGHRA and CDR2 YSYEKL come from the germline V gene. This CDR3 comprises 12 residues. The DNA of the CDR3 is TGCGCCAGCAGCCAAGATGGGAATGAGCAGTTCTTC. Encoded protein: CASSQDGNEQFF.

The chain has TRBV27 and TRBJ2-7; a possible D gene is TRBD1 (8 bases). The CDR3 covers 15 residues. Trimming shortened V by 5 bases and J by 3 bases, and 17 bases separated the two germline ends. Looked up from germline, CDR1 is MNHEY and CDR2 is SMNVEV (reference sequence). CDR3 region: CASSLQGAGVYEQYF. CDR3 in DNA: TGTGCCAGCAGTCTTCAGGGGGCGGGGGTCTACGAGCAGTACTTC.

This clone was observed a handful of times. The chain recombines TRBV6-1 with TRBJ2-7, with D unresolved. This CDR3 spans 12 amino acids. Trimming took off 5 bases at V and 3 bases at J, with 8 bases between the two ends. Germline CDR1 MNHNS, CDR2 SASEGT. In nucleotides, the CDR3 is TGTGCCAGCAGTTCGACTTACTACGAGCAGTACTTC. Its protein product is CASSSTYYEQYF.

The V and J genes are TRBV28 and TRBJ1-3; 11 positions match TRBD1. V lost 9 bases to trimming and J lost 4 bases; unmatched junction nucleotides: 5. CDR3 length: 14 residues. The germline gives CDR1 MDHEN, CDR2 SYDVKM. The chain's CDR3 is CASGDRGRGNTIYF. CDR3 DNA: TGTGCCAGTGGGGACAGGGGGAGAGGAAACACCATATATTTT.

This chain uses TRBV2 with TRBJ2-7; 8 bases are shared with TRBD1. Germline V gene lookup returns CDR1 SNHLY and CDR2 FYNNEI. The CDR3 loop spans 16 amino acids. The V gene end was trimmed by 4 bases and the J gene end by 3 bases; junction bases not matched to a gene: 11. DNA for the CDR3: TGTGCCAGCAGTGCCATAGGCGGGACAGGTATCTACGAGCAGTACTTC. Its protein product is CASSAIGGTGIYEQYF.

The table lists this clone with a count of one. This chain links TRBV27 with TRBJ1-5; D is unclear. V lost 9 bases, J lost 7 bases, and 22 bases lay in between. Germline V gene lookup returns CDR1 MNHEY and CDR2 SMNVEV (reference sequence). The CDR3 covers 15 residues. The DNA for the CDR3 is TGTGCCAGGACCCACGTGGGTACCGAAGGGCAGCCCCAGCATTTT. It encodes CARTHVGTEGQPQHF.